This T cell receptor (beta chain) was documented in a study of response to subunit inactivated influenza vaccine. This clonotype was picked up many times. Its antigen is currently unknown. The study, taken as a whole, reports: Researchers suggested that each seasonal influenza vaccination recruits few new T cells.

V was cut by 3 bases and J by 2 bases, with 11 bases left in between. From germline, CDR1 is DFQATT and CDR2 SNEGSKA (reference sequence). The CDR3 totals 14 residues. TCRdb recomputed calls from the RT-PCR reads with MiXCR, one row per CDR3 protein. Of around 500,000 distinct CDR3 sequences in the sample, approximately 9.9% were seen once. The material was PBMCs from blood, obtained 35 to 45 days after vaccination. The source is a man aged 50 to 59 who received an inactivated influenza vaccine. The chain has TRBV20-1 and TRBJ2-1; D gene uncertain. CDR3 sequence: CSASALVAYNEQFF. CDR3 bases: TGCAGTGCTAGTGCGCTGGTAGCCTACAATGAGCAGTTCTTC.